The rows below give T cell receptor beta chains drawn from one sample of a study of blood T cell repertoires in COVID-19. Assay used: immunoSEQ multiplex PCR; TCRdb lists only in-frame clones, some missing. The table includes hundreds of thousands of clones, roughly 82% detected once. The sequenced sample was peripheral blood. All receptors come from a woman aged 80 or older with active or convalescent COVID-19. Each CDR3 is given with its conserved first and last residue. The D gene is left open where the match is weak. Not every row has a clone size; where given, it reads once, few, many or a size class.

>-|TRBV6-1|-|TRBJ1-5
TGTGCCAGCAGTGAACAGGGCGATCAGCCCCAGCATTTT
CASSEQGDQPQHF
>-|TRBV15|TRBD2|TRBJ2-3
TGTGCCACCAGCAGGGCTAGCGGGGGGGCTCGGGGCTCAGATACGCAGTATTTT
CATSRASGGARGSDTQYF
>-|TRBV2|TRBD2|TRBJ2-3
TGTGCCAGCAGCGCTGAGGGGAGGGTAAATACGCAGTATTTT
CASSAEGRVNTQYF
>-|TRBV6-1|-|TRBJ1-4
TGTGCCAGCAGTGAAATAAATAGGGGAGGAAAACTGTTTTTT
CASSEINRGGKLFF
>-|TRBV25-1|TRBD1|TRBJ1-1
TGTGCCAGCAGTGAATCCGACAGGGGGCACACTGAAGCTTTCTTT
CASSESDRGHTEAFF
>few|TRBV29-1|TRBD1|TRBJ2-3
TGCAGCGTTGTCACAGGGGCGGCAGATACGCAGTATTTT
CSVVTGAADTQYF
>-|TRBV2|TRBD1|TRBJ1-5
TGTGCCAGCAGCGGGACAGGGGGCAATCAGCCCCAGCATTTT
CASSGTGGNQPQHF
>-|TRBV19|-|TRBJ1-6
TGTGCCAGTAGTAGCCAGGGTGGGATCAATTCACCCCTCCACTTT
CASSSQGGINSPLHF
>-|TRBV15|TRBD1|TRBJ1-2
TGTGCCACCACCCACAGGGGGCAGAACTATGGCTACACCTTC
CATTHRGQNYGYTF
>-|TRBV2|-|TRBJ1-5
TGTGCCAGCAGTCTACGGGGGGTTGTTAATCAGCCCCAGCATTTT
CASSLRGVVNQPQHF
>-|TRBV6-2/TRBV6-3|-|TRBJ1-5
TGTGCCAGCAGTTACCTCGACAGGAGCAATCAGCCCCAGCATTTT
CASSYLDRSNQPQHF
>-|TRBV19|TRBD1|TRBJ2-1
TGTGCCAGCCGCCGGGACAGGGTAAACAATGAGCAGTTCTTC
CASRRDRVNNEQFF
>few|TRBV4-2|TRBD2|TRBJ2-2
TGTGCCAGCAGCCAACTAGCGGGAGGTGATGGCACCGGGGAGCTGTTTTTT
CASSQLAGGDGTGELFF
>-|TRBV4-2|-|TRBJ1-2
TGTGCCAGCAGCCCGGGGGGGGGCACTAACTATGGCTACACCTTC
CASSPGGGTNYGYTF
>-|TRBV5-5|TRBD1|TRBJ1-3
TGTGCCAGCAGCTTGGGACAGGGAGAGGCTGGAAACACCATATATTTT
CASSLGQGEAGNTIYF
>-|TRBV5-1|TRBD1|TRBJ2-7
TGCGCCAGCAGCTTGGAGGGACAGGGAAACGAGCAGTACTTC
CASSLEGQGNEQYF
>-|TRBV5-1|TRBD1|TRBJ1-1
TGCGCCAGCAGCCGTACCACAGGGGGTAACACTGAAGCTTTCTTT
CASSRTTGGNTEAFF
>-|TRBV18|TRBD1|TRBJ1-2
TGTGCCAGCTCACCGGACAGGGAAGGTTTCTACTATGGCTACACCTTC
CASSPDREGFYYGYTF
>-|TRBV19|TRBD1|TRBJ1-1
TGTGCCAGTTCGGACAGGGATTTTGCTGAAGCTTTCTTT
CASSDRDFAEAFF
>-|TRBV25-1|TRBD1|TRBJ1-6
TGTGCCAGCAGTGAGACAGGGAGTAATTCACCCCTCCACTTT
CASSETGSNSPLHF
>-|TRBV5-4|-|TRBJ2-7
TGTGCCAGCAGTGCGAGGGGGGGCTTTATCTACGAGCAGTACTTC
CASSARGGFIYEQYF
>-|TRBV2|-|TRBJ1-2
TGTGCCAGCAGTGTCAGGGTCTATGGCTACACCTTC
CASSVRVYGYTF
>-|TRBV4-2|-|TRBJ2-3
TGTGCCAGCAGCCAAGATAATATAGCGGTGAAACCCACAGATACGCAGTATTTT
CASSQDNIAVKPTDTQYF
>-|TRBV14|TRBD1|TRBJ2-7
TGTGCCAGCAGCCAAGGGTACACAGGGGTTTCCCACGAGCAGTACTTC
CASSQGYTGVSHEQYF
>-|TRBV28|TRBD1|TRBJ1-2
TGTGCCAGCAGCCGGACAGGTTATGGCTACACCTTC
CASSRTGYGYTF
>-|TRBV12-3/TRBV12-4|-|TRBJ2-7
TGTGCCAGCAGTTCTTTGATGCAGGGAAAGCAGTACTTC
CASSSLMQGKQYF
>few|TRBV11-2|TRBD2|TRBJ2-3
TGTGCCAGCAGCTTCCTAGCGGGAGGCGGCACAGATACGCAGTATTTT
CASSFLAGGGTDTQYF
>-|TRBV5-4|TRBD2|TRBJ2-7
TGTGCCAGCAGCTCCGGGACTAGCGGGAACACCTACGAGCAGTACTTC
CASSSGTSGNTYEQYF
>-|TRBV3-1/TRBV3-2|TRBD2|TRBJ2-1
TGTGCCAGCAGCCAACGTCCCCCTAGCGGGAGTGAGCAGTTCTTC
CASSQRPPSGSEQFF
>-|TRBV4-1|TRBD2|TRBJ2-5
TGCGCCAGCAGCCAAGATTGGGGAGGGAGAGAGACCCAGTACTTC
CASSQDWGGRETQYF
>-|TRBV11-2|TRBD2|TRBJ2-1
TGTGCCAGCAGCTTAGATACGGCTAGCGGGGTATATAGCTCCTACAATGAGCAGTTCTTC
CASSLDTASGVYSSYNEQFF
>few|TRBV28|-|TRBJ2-7
TGTGCCAGCAGAAGACAGAACTACGAGCAGTACTTC
CASRRQNYEQYF
>once|TRBV28|TRBD1|TRBJ1-5
TGTGCCAGCAGTTTGACAGGGGTGCCCAGCAATCAGCCCCAGCATTTT
CASSLTGVPSNQPQHF
>-|TRBV11-2|TRBD1|TRBJ1-2
TGTGCCAGCAGCTCCGGACAGGATTTCTATGGCTACACCTTC
CASSSGQDFYGYTF
>-|TRBV5-1|TRBD2|TRBJ2-7
TGCGCCAGCAGCTTGGCCGGGCGGGAGGGCCGTTTCGAGCAGTACTTC
CASSLAGREGRFEQYF
>-|TRBV10-3|-|TRBJ2-7
TGTGCCATCAAGCAATACGACTCCTACGAGCAGTACTTC
CAIKQYDSYEQYF
>-|TRBV9|TRBD2|TRBJ2-5
TGTGCCAGCAGCGTAGGAGGAAGTGGACTAGTAGAGACCCAGTACTTC
CASSVGGSGLVETQYF
>-|TRBV5-1|-|TRBJ2-3
TGCGCCAGCGCGGACAGTGCTAGCACAGATACGCAGTATTTT
CASADSASTDTQYF
>-|TRBV3-1/TRBV3-2|-|TRBJ1-1
TGTGCCAGCAGTCAGGGTAGTGGGGCAGCTTTCTTT
CASSQGSGAAFF
>-|TRBV5-1|-|TRBJ1-3
TGCGCCAGCAACACAGGGACCTCTGGAAACACCATATATTTT
CASNTGTSGNTIYF
>-|TRBV7-9|TRBD2|TRBJ2-2
TGTGCCAGCAGCCCCCAAGCGGGAGTTTGGACCGGGGAGCTGTTTTTT
CASSPQAGVWTGELFF
>-|TRBV5-1|-|TRBJ2-7
TGCGCCAGCAGCGTGGGCCTGCCGAGCTCCTACGAGCAGTACTTC
CASSVGLPSSYEQYF
>once|TRBV28|-|TRBJ1-3
TGTGCCAGCATTGAGCACTCTGGAAACACCATATATTTT
CASIEHSGNTIYF
>-|TRBV2|TRBD2|TRBJ2-5
TGTGCCAGCAATTTAGCGGGGGGTGAAGAGACCCAGTACTTC
CASNLAGGEETQYF
>few|TRBV5-1|TRBD1|TRBJ1-6
TGCGCCAGCAGCTTGGACGGCAGGGGGGATTCACCCCTCCACTTT
CASSLDGRGDSPLHF
>-|TRBV6-5|TRBD1|TRBJ1-6
TGTGCCAGCAGTTACGACAGGGAAAATTCACCCCTCCACTTT
CASSYDRENSPLHF
>-|TRBV6-5|-|TRBJ2-1
TGTGCCAGCAATTCGTACAATGAGCAGTTCTTC
CASNSYNEQFF
>-|TRBV25-1|-|TRBJ1-2
TGTGCTACCTCCCAGGGAATCTATGGCTACACCTTC
CATSQGIYGYTF
>once|TRBV10-2|TRBD2|TRBJ2-5
TGCGCCAGCAGAGGACTAGCGGGAGTGGAGGGAGAGACCCAGTACTTC
CASRGLAGVEGETQYF
>-|TRBV18|-|TRBJ2-1
TGTGCCAGCTCACGGGCAGGAAACAATGAGCAGTTCTTC
CASSRAGNNEQFF
>-|TRBV4-1|-|TRBJ2-2
TGCGCCAGCAGCCAGGAGCCGTCTGGGAACACCGGGGAGCTGTTTTTT
CASSQEPSGNTGELFF
>once|TRBV2|TRBD2|TRBJ2-1
TGTGCCAGCATACTGGGACTAGCGGGATATGGTGAGCAGTTCTTC
CASILGLAGYGEQFF
>-|TRBV7-9|-|TRBJ1-1
TGTGCCAGCAGCTTAGATACAGGCGGGAAGGCTTTCTTT
CASSLDTGGKAFF
>-|TRBV11-2|TRBD2|TRBJ2-5
TGTGCCAGCAGCGCCGGGACTAGCCGGGAGACCCAGTACTTC
CASSAGTSRETQYF
>-|TRBV28|TRBD1|TRBJ1-6
TGTGCCAGCAGTCAGGGACAGGGAAATTCACCCCTCCACTTT
CASSQGQGNSPLHF
>-|TRBV19|TRBD2|TRBJ2-1
TGTGCCAGTAGTGTTCCAATGGGACTAGCGGGAGATGATAACGGTGAGCAGTTCTTC
CASSVPMGLAGDDNGEQFF